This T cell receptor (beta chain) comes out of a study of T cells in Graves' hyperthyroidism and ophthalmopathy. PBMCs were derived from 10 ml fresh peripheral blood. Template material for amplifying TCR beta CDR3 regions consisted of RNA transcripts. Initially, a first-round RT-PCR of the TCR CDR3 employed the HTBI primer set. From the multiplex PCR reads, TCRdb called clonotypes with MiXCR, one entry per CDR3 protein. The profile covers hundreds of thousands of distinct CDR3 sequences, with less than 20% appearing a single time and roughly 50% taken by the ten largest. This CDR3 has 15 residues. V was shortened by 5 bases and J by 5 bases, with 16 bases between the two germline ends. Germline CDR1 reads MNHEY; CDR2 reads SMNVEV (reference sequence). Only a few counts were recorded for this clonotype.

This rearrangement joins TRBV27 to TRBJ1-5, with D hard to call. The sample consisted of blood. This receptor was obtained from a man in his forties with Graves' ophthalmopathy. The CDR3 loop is CASSPSGWGDQPQHF. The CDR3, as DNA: TGTGCCAGCAGTCCCTCGGGGTGGGGAGATCAGCCCCAGCATTTT.